This T cell receptor (beta chain) was observed in a study of shared clonotypes between healthy human individuals. V dropped 5 bases and J dropped 0 bases, with 11 bases sitting between them. This CDR3 spans 14 amino acids. Germline CDR1 reads ENHRY; CDR2 reads SYGVKD. Nashville, Tennessee was home to all donors, each a Caucasian adult. Produced via immunoSEQ multiplex PCR; TCRdb's table is partial and in-frame only. This table holds about 1.5 million clones, approximately 98% found once. Sequenced input: naive CD4+ T cells sorted from blood. Subset defined: CD45RA+ positively selected. This chain connects TRBV10-3 to TRBJ2-7, with D unresolved. The TCR was taken from a young man in good health. The CDR3 region is CAISPKQGSYEQYF. Here the CDR3 DNA reads TGTGCCATCAGTCCTAAACAAGGCTCCTACGAGCAGTACTTC.